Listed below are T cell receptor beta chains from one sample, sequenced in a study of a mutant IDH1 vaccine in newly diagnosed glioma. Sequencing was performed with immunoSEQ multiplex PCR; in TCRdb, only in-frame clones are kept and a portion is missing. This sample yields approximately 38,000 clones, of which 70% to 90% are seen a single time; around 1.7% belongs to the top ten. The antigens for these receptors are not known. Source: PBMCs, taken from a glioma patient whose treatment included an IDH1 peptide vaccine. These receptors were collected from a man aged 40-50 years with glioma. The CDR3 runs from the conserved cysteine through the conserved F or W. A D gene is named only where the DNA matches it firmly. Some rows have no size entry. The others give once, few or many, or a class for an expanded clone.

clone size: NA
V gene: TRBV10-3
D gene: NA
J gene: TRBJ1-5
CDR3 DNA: TGTGCCATCAAAGGGTCAGATAGCAATCAGCCCCAGCATTTT
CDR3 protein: CAIKGSDSNQPQHF

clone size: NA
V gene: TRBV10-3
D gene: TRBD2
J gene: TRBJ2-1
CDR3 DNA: TGTGCCATCAGTGAGCCCCACCGGAGACTAGCGGAAAACAATGAGCAGTTCTTC
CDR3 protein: CAISEPHRRLAENNEQFF

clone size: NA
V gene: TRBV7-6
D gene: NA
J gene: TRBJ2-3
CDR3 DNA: TGTGCCAGCAGCTTATGGGGAACAGATACGCAGTATTTT
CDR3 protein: CASSLWGTDTQYF

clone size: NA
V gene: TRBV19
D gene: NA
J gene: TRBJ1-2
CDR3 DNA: TGTGCCAGTAGTATAGCGGGGGGCCCCTATGGCTACACCTTC
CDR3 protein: CASSIAGGPYGYTF

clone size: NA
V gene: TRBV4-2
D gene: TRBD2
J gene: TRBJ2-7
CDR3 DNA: TGTGCCAGCAGCCGGGGGACTAGCGGCTACGAGCAGTACTTC
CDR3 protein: CASSRGTSGYEQYF

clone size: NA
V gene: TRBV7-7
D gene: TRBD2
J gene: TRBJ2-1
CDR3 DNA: TGTGCTAGCAGCCCTGGGACTAGCGGTGGGCATGAGCAGTTCTTC
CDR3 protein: CASSPGTSGGHEQFF

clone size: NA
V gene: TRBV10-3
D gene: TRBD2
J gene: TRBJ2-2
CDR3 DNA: TGTGCCATCCACGGCGGGAGCGGTGGCGGGGAGCTGTTTTTT
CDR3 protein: CAIHGGSGGGELFF

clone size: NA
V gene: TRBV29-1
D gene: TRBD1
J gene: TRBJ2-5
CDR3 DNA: TGCAGCGTAACGGGACAGGGGAAAGAGACCCAGTACTTC
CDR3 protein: CSVTGQGKETQYF

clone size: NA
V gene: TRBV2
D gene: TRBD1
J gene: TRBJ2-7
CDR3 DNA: TGTGCCAGCAGCGCGGACAGGAGCTCCTACGAGCAGTACTTC
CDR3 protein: CASSADRSSYEQYF

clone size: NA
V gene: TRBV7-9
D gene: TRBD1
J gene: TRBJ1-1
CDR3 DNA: TGTGCCAGCAGCTTTTATCGGACAGGGCTAAGGAACACTGAAGCTTTCTTT
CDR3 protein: CASSFYRTGLRNTEAFF

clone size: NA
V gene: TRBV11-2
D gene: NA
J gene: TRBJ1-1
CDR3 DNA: TGTGCCAGCAGCTTAGTGCAGGGTCGGGCTTTCTTT
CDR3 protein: CASSLVQGRAFF

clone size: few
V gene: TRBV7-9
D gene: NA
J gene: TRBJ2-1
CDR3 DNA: TGTGCCAGCAGCTTAAAAAGCGGAGCGGATGAGCAGTTCTTC
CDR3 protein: CASSLKSGADEQFF

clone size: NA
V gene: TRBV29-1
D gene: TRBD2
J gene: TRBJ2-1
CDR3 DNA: TGCAGCGTTAGGGAGCTTAGCGGGAGCTACAATGAGCAGTTCTTC
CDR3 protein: CSVRELSGSYNEQFF

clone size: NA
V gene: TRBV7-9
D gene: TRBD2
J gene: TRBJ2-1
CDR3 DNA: TGTGCCAGCAGCTTTAGCGGGAGGCCAGAGGATGAGCAGTTCTTC
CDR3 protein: CASSFSGRPEDEQFF

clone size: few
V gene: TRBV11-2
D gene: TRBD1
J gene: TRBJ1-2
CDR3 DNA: TGTGCCAGCACCAGCCGGACAGGACAATATGGCTACACCTTC
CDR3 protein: CASTSRTGQYGYTF

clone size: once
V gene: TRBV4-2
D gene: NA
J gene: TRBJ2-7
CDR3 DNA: TGTGCCAGCAGCCAGGCTAGCGCCTCCTACGAGCAGTACTTC
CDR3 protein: CASSQASASYEQYF

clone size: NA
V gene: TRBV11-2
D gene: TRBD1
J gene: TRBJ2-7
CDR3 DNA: TGTGCCAGCAGCTCCCGGGACAGCGTCAGGGACTTC
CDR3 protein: CASSSRDSVRDF

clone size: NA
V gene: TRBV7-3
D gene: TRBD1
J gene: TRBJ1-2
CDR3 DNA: TGTGCCAGCAGCTTATCCAGACAGGGGGCGAACGGCTACACCTTC
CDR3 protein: CASSLSRQGANGYTF

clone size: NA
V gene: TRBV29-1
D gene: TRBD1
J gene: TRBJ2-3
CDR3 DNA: TGCAGCGTTCGAAATAGACAGGGTACAGATACGCAGTATTTT
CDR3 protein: CSVRNRQGTDTQYF

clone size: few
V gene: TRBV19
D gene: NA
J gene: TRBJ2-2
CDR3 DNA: TGTGCCAGTAGCACCCCCTCTTGGGGCGGGGAGCTGTTTTTT
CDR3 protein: CASSTPSWGGELFF

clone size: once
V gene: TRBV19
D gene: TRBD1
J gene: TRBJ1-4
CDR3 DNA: TGTGCCAGTAGTTCCAGGGGGCTCATAGCTAATGAAAAACTGTTTTTT
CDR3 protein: CASSSRGLIANEKLFF

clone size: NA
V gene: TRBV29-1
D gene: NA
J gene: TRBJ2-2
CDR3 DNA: TGCAGCGTTATAGGAGGGGGGACGAACACCGGGGAGCTGTTTTTT
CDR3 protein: CSVIGGGTNTGELFF

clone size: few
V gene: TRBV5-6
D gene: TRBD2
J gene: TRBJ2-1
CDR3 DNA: TGTGCCAGCAGCCCCGGCGGCGGGAGTAGATACAATGAGCAGTTCTTC
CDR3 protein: CASSPGGGSRYNEQFF

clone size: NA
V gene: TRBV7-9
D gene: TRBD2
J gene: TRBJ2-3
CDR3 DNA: TGTGCCAGCAGCTTAGACGCGGGAGGCCGAAATACGCAGTATTTT
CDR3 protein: CASSLDAGGRNTQYF

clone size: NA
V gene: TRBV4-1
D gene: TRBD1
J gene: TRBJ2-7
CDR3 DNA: TGCGCCAGCAGCCATCCCGACAGGGCCAACGAGCAGTACTTC
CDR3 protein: CASSHPDRANEQYF

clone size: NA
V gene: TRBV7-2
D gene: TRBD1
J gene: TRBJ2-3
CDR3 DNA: TGTGCCAGCAGCTTAGGGGGGCAGGGGGTGAGATCAGATACGCAGTATTTT
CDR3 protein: CASSLGGQGVRSDTQYF

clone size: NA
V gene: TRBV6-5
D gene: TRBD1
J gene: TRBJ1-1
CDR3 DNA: TGTGCCAGCAGCCGCGGACAGGGTGGTATTTCTGAAGCTTTCTTT
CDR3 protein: CASSRGQGGISEAFF

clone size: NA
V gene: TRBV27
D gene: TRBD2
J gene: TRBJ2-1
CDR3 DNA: TGTGCCAGCAGTGACCAACTAGCGGGAGCCCCCTCCTACAATGAGCAGTTCTTC
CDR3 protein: CASSDQLAGAPSYNEQFF

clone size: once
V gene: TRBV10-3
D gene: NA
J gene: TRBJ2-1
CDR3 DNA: TGTGCCATCAACGCAGGGTTATCGTACTACGATGAGCAGTTCTTC
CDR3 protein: CAINAGLSYYDEQFF

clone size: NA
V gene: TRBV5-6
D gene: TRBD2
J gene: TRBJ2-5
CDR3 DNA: TGTGCCAGCAGCCTGAGACAGGGATCTACTAGCGGGCTTTACTTC
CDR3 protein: CASSLRQGSTSGLYF

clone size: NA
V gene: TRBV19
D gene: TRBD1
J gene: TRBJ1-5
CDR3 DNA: TGTGCAACCCAAGCGGGACAGGGCCGCAATCAGCCCCAGCATTTT
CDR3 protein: CATQAGQGRNQPQHF

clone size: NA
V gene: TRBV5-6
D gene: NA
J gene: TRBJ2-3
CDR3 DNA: TGTGCCAGCAGCGAGAGGTGGGGGGTGGCAGATACGCAGTATTTT
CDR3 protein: CASSERWGVADTQYF

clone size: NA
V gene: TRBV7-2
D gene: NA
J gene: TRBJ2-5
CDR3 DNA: TGTGCCAGCAGCCCCCGATTTGCGGCGGAGACCCAGTACTTC
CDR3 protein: CASSPRFAAETQYF

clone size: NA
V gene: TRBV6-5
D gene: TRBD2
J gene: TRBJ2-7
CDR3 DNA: TGTGCCAGCAGTTTATCCCTAGCGGGAGAGCAGTACTTC
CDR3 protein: CASSLSLAGEQYF

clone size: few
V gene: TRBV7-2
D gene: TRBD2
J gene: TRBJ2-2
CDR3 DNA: TGTGCCAGCAGCACTAAGGCGGGAGGAACGAACACCGGGGAGCTGTTTTTT
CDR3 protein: CASSTKAGGTNTGELFF

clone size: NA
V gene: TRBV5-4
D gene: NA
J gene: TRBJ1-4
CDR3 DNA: TGTGCCAGCAGCTCAGACGGAAACTTTGAAAAACTGTTTTTT
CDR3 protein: CASSSDGNFEKLFF

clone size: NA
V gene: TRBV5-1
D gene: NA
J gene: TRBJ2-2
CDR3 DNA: TGCGCCAGCAAGACTGAGACAGGGAACACCGGGGAGCTGTTTTTT
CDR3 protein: CASKTETGNTGELFF

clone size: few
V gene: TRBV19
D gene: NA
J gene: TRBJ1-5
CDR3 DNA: TGTGCCAGTAGTCCCTATGATCAGCCCCAGCATTTT
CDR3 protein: CASSPYDQPQHF

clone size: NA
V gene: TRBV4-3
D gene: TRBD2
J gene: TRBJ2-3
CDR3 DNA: TGCGCCAGCAGCCGGGGCGGGAGTGCAGATACGCAGTATTTT
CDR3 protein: CASSRGGSADTQYF

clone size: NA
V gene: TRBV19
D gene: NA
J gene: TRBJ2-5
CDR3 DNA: TGTGCCAGTAGGAGAGAAGAGACCCAGTACTTC
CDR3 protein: CASRREETQYF

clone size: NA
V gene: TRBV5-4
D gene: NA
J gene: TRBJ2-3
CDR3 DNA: TGTGCCAGCAGTTTCGACGAGTCAGATACGCAGTATTTT
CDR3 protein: CASSFDESDTQYF

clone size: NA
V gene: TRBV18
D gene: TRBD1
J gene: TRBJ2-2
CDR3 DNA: TGTGCCAGCTCCGACAGGGGGAGCACCGGGGAGCTGTTTTTT
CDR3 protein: CASSDRGSTGELFF

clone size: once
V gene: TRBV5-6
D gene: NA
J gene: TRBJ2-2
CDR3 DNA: TGTGCCAGCAGCTGGAGACGAGGGACGAACACCGGGGAGCTGTTTTTT
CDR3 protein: CASSWRRGTNTGELFF

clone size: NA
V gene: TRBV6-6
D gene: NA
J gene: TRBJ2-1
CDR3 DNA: TGTGCCAGCGCCATCCTAAATGAGCAGTTCTTC
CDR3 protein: CASAILNEQFF

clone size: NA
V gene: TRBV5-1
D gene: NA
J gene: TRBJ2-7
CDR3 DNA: TGCGCCAGCAGCCGGACTTCCAGCTCCTACGAGCAGTACTTC
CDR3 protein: CASSRTSSSYEQYF

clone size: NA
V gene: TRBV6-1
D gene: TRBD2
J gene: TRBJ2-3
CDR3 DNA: TGTGCCAGCAGTGAACGACTAGCGGGAGCAGGAACAGATACGCAGTATTTT
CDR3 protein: CASSERLAGAGTDTQYF

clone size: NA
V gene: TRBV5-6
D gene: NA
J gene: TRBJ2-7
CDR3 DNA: TGTGCCAGCAGCACCTTGAAAAGGGGGCGGGGCAACTACGAGCAGTACTTC
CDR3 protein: CASSTLKRGRGNYEQYF

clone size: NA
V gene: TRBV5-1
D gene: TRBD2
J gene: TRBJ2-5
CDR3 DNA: TGCGCCAGCAGCTTGGTGAGCGGGAGAGGCGAGACCCAGTACTTC
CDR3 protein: CASSLVSGRGETQYF

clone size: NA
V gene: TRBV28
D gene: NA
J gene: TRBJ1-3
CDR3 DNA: TGTGCCAGCAGTACGCCCCCGGGGGTTACCGGAAACACCATATATTTT
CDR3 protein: CASSTPPGVTGNTIYF

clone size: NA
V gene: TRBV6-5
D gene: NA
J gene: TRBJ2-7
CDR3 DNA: TGTGCCAGCAGTTACGCCGGGACTCTAGGTCCCTACGAGCAGTACTTC
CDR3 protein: CASSYAGTLGPYEQYF

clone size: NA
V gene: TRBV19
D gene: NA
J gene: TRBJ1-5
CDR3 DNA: TGTGCCAGTAGAAGGACAGCCAATAGCAATCAGCCCCAGCATTTT
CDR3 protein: CASRRTANSNQPQHF

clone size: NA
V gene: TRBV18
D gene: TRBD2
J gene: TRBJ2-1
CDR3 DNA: TGTGCCAGCTCACCACCCGGACTAGCGGGTAATGAGCAGTTCTTC
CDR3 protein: CASSPPGLAGNEQFF

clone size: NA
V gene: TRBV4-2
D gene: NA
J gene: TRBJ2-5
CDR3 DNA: TGTGCCAGCAGTTACACACCTGGTACCCTGGAGACCCAGTACTTC
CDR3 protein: CASSYTPGTLETQYF